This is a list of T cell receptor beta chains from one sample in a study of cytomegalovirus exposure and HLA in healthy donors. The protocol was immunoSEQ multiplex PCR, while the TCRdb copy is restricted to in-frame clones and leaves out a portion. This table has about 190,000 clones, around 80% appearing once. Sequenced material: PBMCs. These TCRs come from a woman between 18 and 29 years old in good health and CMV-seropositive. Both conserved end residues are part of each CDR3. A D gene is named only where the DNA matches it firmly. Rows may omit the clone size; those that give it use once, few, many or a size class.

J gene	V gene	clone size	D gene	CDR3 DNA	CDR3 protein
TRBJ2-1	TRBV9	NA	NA	TGTGCCAGCAGCGTAGCCTATAACCCTTACAATGAGCAGTTCTTC	CASSVAYNPYNEQFF
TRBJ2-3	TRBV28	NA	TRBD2	TGTGCCAGCAGTTTGGCACAGCGGGGGGGAGATACGCAGTATTTT	CASSLAQRGGDTQYF
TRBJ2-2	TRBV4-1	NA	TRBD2	TGCGCCAGCAGCCGCCTGACGGCTAGCGGGAGGAACACCGGGGAGCTGTTTTTT	CASSRLTASGRNTGELFF
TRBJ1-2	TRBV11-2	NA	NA	TGTGCCAGCAGGCGTTTGGAGGGATTTGTGGGCTACACCTTC	CASRRLEGFVGYTF
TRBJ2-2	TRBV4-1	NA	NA	TGCGCCAGCAGCCAAGCACTGGCGGCGAACACCGGGGAGCTGTTTTTT	CASSQALAANTGELFF
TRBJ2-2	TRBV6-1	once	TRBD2	TGTGCCAGCAGATTTAGCGGGGGGAACACCGGGGAGCTGTTTTTT	CASRFSGGNTGELFF
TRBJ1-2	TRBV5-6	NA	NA	TGTGCCAGCAGCTTCCAGGGGATCAACTATGGCTACACCTTC	CASSFQGINYGYTF
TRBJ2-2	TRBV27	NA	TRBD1	TGTGCCAGCAGTTTTGCACAGGGGTTCACCGGGGAGCTGTTTTTT	CASSFAQGFTGELFF
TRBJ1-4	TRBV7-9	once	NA	TGTGCCAGCAGCCCCCCCGGGACTACTAATGAAAAACTGTTTTTT	CASSPPGTTNEKLFF
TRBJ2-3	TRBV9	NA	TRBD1	TGTGCCAGCAGCAACCCCGGGGACAGAGGAACCTCTAGCACAGATACGCAGTATTTT	CASSNPGDRGTSSTDTQYF
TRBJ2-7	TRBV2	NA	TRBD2	TGTGCCAGCAGCTTAGGGACTAGCTTTTTCTACGAGCAGTACTTC	CASSLGTSFFYEQYF
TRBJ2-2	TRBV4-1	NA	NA	TGCGCCAGCAGCCAAGATCCGGACAGACACACCGGGGAGCTGTTTTTT	CASSQDPDRHTGELFF
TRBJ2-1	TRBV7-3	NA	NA	TGTGCCAGCAGCTTAAACGGTAATGAGCAGTTCTTC	CASSLNGNEQFF
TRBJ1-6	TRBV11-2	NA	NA	TGTGCCAGCAGCGCCCGAGATAATTCACCCCTCCACTTT	CASSARDNSPLHF
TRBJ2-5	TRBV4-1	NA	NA	TGCGCCAGCAGCCAAGATGGGAGCGGAGGTGAGACCCAGTACTTC	CASSQDGSGGETQYF
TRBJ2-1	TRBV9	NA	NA	TGTGCCAGCAGCTTCGACGGGGGACAGGAGCAGTTCTTC	CASSFDGGQEQFF
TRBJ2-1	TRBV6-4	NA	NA	TGTGCCAGCAGTGACTCTAGCCGCAATGAGCAGTTCTTC	CASSDSSRNEQFF
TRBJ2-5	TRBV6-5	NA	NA	TGTGCCAGCAGTTACTCCGGGGGAAATCAAGAGACCCAGTACTTC	CASSYSGGNQETQYF
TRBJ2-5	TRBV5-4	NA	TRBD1	TGTGCCAGCAGCTCCCAGGGGGCCCAAGAGACCCAGTACTTC	CASSSQGAQETQYF
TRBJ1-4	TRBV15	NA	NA	TGTGCCACCAGCAGAGAGAGGGCTAATGAAAAACTGTTTTTT	CATSRERANEKLFF
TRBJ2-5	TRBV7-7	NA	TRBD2	TGTGCTAGCGGGGAGGAGACCCAGTACTTC	CASGEETQYF
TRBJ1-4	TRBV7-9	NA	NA	TGTGCCAGCAGGACAGCAACTAATGAAAAACTGTTTTTT	CASRTATNEKLFF
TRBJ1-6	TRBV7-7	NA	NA	TGTGCTAGCAGCTTAGTAGAGAATTCACCCCTCCACTTT	CASSLVENSPLHF
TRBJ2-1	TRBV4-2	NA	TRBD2	TGTGCCAGCAGCCTGGGGGACGGGGGGGCTTGGAATGAGCAGTTCTTC	CASSLGDGGAWNEQFF
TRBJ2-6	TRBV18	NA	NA	TGTGCCAGCTCACCGTCCCAGATCTCTGGGGCCAACGTCCTGACTTTC	CASSPSQISGANVLTF
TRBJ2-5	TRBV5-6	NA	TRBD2	TGTGCCAGCAGCTTGGTACTAGCGGGGGCCCAGACCCAGTACTTC	CASSLVLAGAQTQYF
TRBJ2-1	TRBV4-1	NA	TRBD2	TGCGCCAGCAGCCCCGGGACTAGCCCCGATGAGCAGTTCTTC	CASSPGTSPDEQFF
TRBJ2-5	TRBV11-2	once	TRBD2	TGTGCCAGCAGCCCAGGGGTAGCGGGAGACCAAGAGACCCAGTACTTC	CASSPGVAGDQETQYF
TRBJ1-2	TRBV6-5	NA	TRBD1	TGTGCCAGCAGTTTAGAGGACAGGGGGCTGGGGGGCTACACCTTC	CASSLEDRGLGGYTF
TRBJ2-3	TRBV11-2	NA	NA	TGTGCCAGCAGCCTCGGCAGGGGGACTCAGGGAGATACGCAGTATTTT	CASSLGRGTQGDTQYF
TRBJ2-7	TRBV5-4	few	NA	TGTGCCAGCAGCTTGGAGGGGCGGCAGGGCATCTACGAGCAGTACTTC	CASSLEGRQGIYEQYF
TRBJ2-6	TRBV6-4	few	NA	TGTGCCAGCAGTGAGGGGGCGCTAGGGGCCAACGTCCTGACTTTC	CASSEGALGANVLTF
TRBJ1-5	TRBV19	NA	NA	TGTGCCAGTAGTATATCCAGTCACAATCAGCCCCAGCATTTT	CASSISSHNQPQHF
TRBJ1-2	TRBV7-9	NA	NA	TGTGCCAGCAGCTTAGGGCAGTTTAACTATGGCTACACCTTC	CASSLGQFNYGYTF
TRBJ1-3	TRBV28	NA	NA	TGTGCCAGCGGACTCGGTACATCTGGAAACACCATATATTTT	CASGLGTSGNTIYF
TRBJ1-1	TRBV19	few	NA	TGTGCCAGTAGTATCGGGAACACTGAAGCTTTCTTT	CASSIGNTEAFF
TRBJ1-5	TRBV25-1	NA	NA	TGTGCCAGCAGTGATGGACAGAATAGCAATCAGCCCCAGCATTTT	CASSDGQNSNQPQHF
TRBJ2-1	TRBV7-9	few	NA	TGTGCCAGCAGCGTCGCCACTAGCAATGAGCAGTTCTTC	CASSVATSNEQFF
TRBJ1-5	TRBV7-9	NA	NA	TGTGCCAGCAGCTTAGTAGGAGTTGATCAGCCCCAGCATTTT	CASSLVGVDQPQHF
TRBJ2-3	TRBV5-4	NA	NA	TGTGCCAGCAGCCCCCTACAGGGTTCAATTGGTACGCAGTATTTT	CASSPLQGSIGTQYF